A selection of T cell receptor beta chains follows, all from one sample in a study of T cell changes during pregnancy in multiple sclerosis. Clones were read by immunoSEQ multiplex PCR, and TCRdb kept only the in-frame ones, dropping some. This table has tens of thousands of clones, almost 95% appearing once. This sample comprised peripheral blood, obtained in the third trimester of pregnancy. The receptors originated from a female donor in good health, enrolled as a control in a pregnancy study. CDR3s include the opening cysteine and the closing phenylalanine or tryptophan. A D gene is named only where the DNA matches it firmly. Only some rows state a clone size, as once, few, many or a class for expanded clones.

j_gene: TRBJ2-5
len: 12
v_gene: TRBV30
abundance: .
d_gene: .
CDR3nt: TGTGCCTGGAGTATATCGCGGGAGACCCAGTACTTC
CDR3aa: CAWSISRETQYF

j_gene: TRBJ2-1
len: 14
v_gene: TRBV7-2
abundance: .
d_gene: .
CDR3nt: TGTGCCAGCAGCGGATCAAGGGGTTACAATGAGCAGTTCTTC
CDR3aa: CASSGSRGYNEQFF

j_gene: TRBJ2-7
len: 15
v_gene: TRBV6-1
abundance: .
d_gene: TRBD2
CDR3nt: TGTGCCAGCAGTGAAAGGGCTAGCGGCTCCTACGAGCAGTACTTC
CDR3aa: CASSERASGSYEQYF

j_gene: TRBJ2-6
len: 17
v_gene: TRBV5-1
abundance: .
d_gene: TRBD2
CDR3nt: TGCGCCAGCAGCCAGACTAGCGGGTTACCTGGGGCCAACGTCCTGACTTTC
CDR3aa: CASSQTSGLPGANVLTF

j_gene: TRBJ1-6
len: 15
v_gene: TRBV27
abundance: .
d_gene: .
CDR3nt: TGTGCCAGCAGTTTATCTAGGACAGTGGAATCACCCCTCCACTTT
CDR3aa: CASSLSRTVESPLHF

j_gene: TRBJ2-7
len: 14
v_gene: TRBV5-4
abundance: .
d_gene: TRBD1
CDR3nt: TGTGCCAGCAGCTGGACAGGGGCCCCGTACGAGCAGTACTTC
CDR3aa: CASSWTGAPYEQYF

j_gene: TRBJ2-2
len: 15
v_gene: TRBV2
abundance: .
d_gene: TRBD1
CDR3nt: TGTGCCAGCACTATGGGACAGGGGAGAACCGGGGAGCTGTTTTTT
CDR3aa: CASTMGQGRTGELFF

j_gene: TRBJ1-2
len: 11
v_gene: TRBV29-1
abundance: .
d_gene: TRBD1
CDR3nt: TGCAGCGTTGACCCCCAGGGGGCCTACACCTTC
CDR3aa: CSVDPQGAYTF

j_gene: TRBJ2-5
len: 12
v_gene: TRBV7-2
abundance: .
d_gene: TRBD1
CDR3nt: TGTGCCAGCAGCCCGGGACAGCAGACCCAGTACTTC
CDR3aa: CASSPGQQTQYF

j_gene: TRBJ1-1
len: 13
v_gene: TRBV19
abundance: .
d_gene: .
CDR3nt: TGTGCCAGTACTTGGGGGGGGAACACTGAAGCTTTCTTT
CDR3aa: CASTWGGNTEAFF

j_gene: TRBJ1-5
len: 12
v_gene: TRBV6-1
abundance: .
d_gene: .
CDR3nt: TGTGCCAGCAGTCCAGGAAATCAGCCCCAGCATTTT
CDR3aa: CASSPGNQPQHF

j_gene: TRBJ2-1
len: 12
v_gene: TRBV29-1
abundance: .
d_gene: .
CDR3nt: TGCAGCGGCGGAGGTCGCAACAATGAGCAGTTCTTC
CDR3aa: CSGGGRNNEQFF

j_gene: TRBJ1-1
len: 16
v_gene: TRBV18
abundance: .
d_gene: TRBD1
CDR3nt: TGTGCCAGCTCACCACCGTACAGGGGAATGAACACTGAAGCTTTCTTT
CDR3aa: CASSPPYRGMNTEAFF

j_gene: TRBJ1-2
len: 13
v_gene: TRBV11-2
abundance: few
d_gene: .
CDR3nt: TGTGCCAGCAGCTCCGTCGTCACGGGTGGCTACACCTTC
CDR3aa: CASSSVVTGGYTF

j_gene: TRBJ1-1
len: 14
v_gene: TRBV14
abundance: .
d_gene: .
CDR3nt: TGTGCCAGCAGCCACGGCGGGAAGAACACTGAAGCTTTCTTT
CDR3aa: CASSHGGKNTEAFF

j_gene: TRBJ2-7
len: 16
v_gene: TRBV7-9
abundance: .
d_gene: TRBD1
CDR3nt: TGTGCCAGCAGCTCGGATACAGGGGGCTCTGGCTACGAGCAGTACTTC
CDR3aa: CASSSDTGGSGYEQYF

j_gene: TRBJ2-7
len: 16
v_gene: TRBV9
abundance: once
d_gene: .
CDR3nt: TGTGCCAGCAGCGTAGAACGGAGCGCCCTCTCCTACGAGCAGTACTTC
CDR3aa: CASSVERSALSYEQYF

j_gene: TRBJ2-7
len: 11
v_gene: TRBV6-6
abundance: .
d_gene: .
CDR3nt: TGTGCCACCCAGGGGCTCTACGAGCAGTACTTC
CDR3aa: CATQGLYEQYF

j_gene: TRBJ2-3
len: 19
v_gene: TRBV5-1
abundance: .
d_gene: .
CDR3nt: TGCGCCAGCAGCATACGTTCCGGGACACAGGTCCCACCACCCGATACGCAGTATTTT
CDR3aa: CASSIRSGTQVPPPDTQYF

j_gene: TRBJ1-3
len: 15
v_gene: TRBV6-5
abundance: .
d_gene: .
CDR3nt: TGTGCCAGCAGTTACAAGTCCTACTCTGGAAACACCATATATTTT
CDR3aa: CASSYKSYSGNTIYF

j_gene: TRBJ1-5
len: 15
v_gene: TRBV28
abundance: .
d_gene: TRBD1
CDR3nt: TGTGCCAGCAGCGTAGGGGGCGTCGGGAATCAGCCCCAGCATTTT
CDR3aa: CASSVGGVGNQPQHF

j_gene: TRBJ2-1
len: 13
v_gene: TRBV6-4
abundance: .
d_gene: TRBD2
CDR3nt: TGTGCCAGCAGTGAACTAGCGGGAGTTGAGCAGTTCTTC
CDR3aa: CASSELAGVEQFF

j_gene: TRBJ2-3
len: 14
v_gene: TRBV6-4
abundance: .
d_gene: .
CDR3nt: TGTGCCAGCAGTGTTACAGGGTCCACAGATACGCAGTATTTT
CDR3aa: CASSVTGSTDTQYF

j_gene: TRBJ1-2
len: 14
v_gene: TRBV19
abundance: .
d_gene: .
CDR3nt: TGTGCCAGTAGTACAAACAGGGATAACTATGGCTACACCTTC
CDR3aa: CASSTNRDNYGYTF

j_gene: TRBJ1-2
len: 12
v_gene: TRBV27
abundance: .
d_gene: TRBD1
CDR3nt: TGTGCCAGCAGTGGGACAGGGGGAGGCTACACCTTC
CDR3aa: CASSGTGGGYTF

j_gene: TRBJ1-2
len: 14
v_gene: TRBV9
abundance: .
d_gene: TRBD1
CDR3nt: TGTGCCAGCAGCGTTCGGAACAGGGGGGAGAGCTACACCTTC
CDR3aa: CASSVRNRGESYTF

j_gene: TRBJ2-1
len: 15
v_gene: TRBV28
abundance: .
d_gene: .
CDR3nt: TGTGCCAGCAGTCCTACTAGCTTCTCCTACAATGAGCAGTTCTTC
CDR3aa: CASSPTSFSYNEQFF

j_gene: TRBJ2-7
len: 13
v_gene: TRBV5-1
abundance: once
d_gene: TRBD1
CDR3nt: TGCGCCAGCAGCGCGGACAGGGCCCGCGAGCAGTACTTC
CDR3aa: CASSADRAREQYF

j_gene: TRBJ2-1
len: 18
v_gene: TRBV4-2
abundance: .
d_gene: TRBD2
CDR3nt: TGTGCCAGCAGCCACGGGACTAGCGGGAGGGCCAGGGGCAATGAGCAGTTCTTC
CDR3aa: CASSHGTSGRARGNEQFF

j_gene: TRBJ1-1
len: 15
v_gene: TRBV6-1
abundance: .
d_gene: TRBD1
CDR3nt: TGTGCCAGCAGCCTGACAGGGGGCGCGTTCACTGAAGCTTTCTTT
CDR3aa: CASSLTGGAFTEAFF

j_gene: TRBJ1-1
len: 15
v_gene: TRBV30
abundance: .
d_gene: TRBD1
CDR3nt: TGTGCCTGGACCGGGAGGGGGCCCTTGAACACTGAAGCTTTCTTT
CDR3aa: CAWTGRGPLNTEAFF

j_gene: TRBJ2-5
len: 14
v_gene: TRBV6-1
abundance: once
d_gene: TRBD2
CDR3nt: TGTGCCAGCAGCGCCACGGGGGGATCAGAGACCCAGTACTTC
CDR3aa: CASSATGGSETQYF

j_gene: TRBJ2-7
len: 14
v_gene: TRBV18
abundance: .
d_gene: .
CDR3nt: TGTGCCAGCTCACCACCGGGCAGACAGCGCGAGCAGTACTTC
CDR3aa: CASSPPGRQREQYF

j_gene: TRBJ1-2
len: 13
v_gene: TRBV2
abundance: .
d_gene: .
CDR3nt: TGTGCCAGCAACCTTCGGGAGGGATATGGCTACACCTTC
CDR3aa: CASNLREGYGYTF

j_gene: TRBJ2-1
len: 15
v_gene: TRBV4-3
abundance: .
d_gene: .
CDR3nt: TGCGCCAGCAGCCAAAGTGGAGTATCCTACAATGAGCAGTTCTTC
CDR3aa: CASSQSGVSYNEQFF

j_gene: TRBJ2-7
len: 14
v_gene: TRBV5-6
abundance: .
d_gene: TRBD1
CDR3nt: TGTGCCAGCAGCTTGGGACGGGGCAGGGGGGAGCAGTACTTC
CDR3aa: CASSLGRGRGEQYF

j_gene: TRBJ2-7
len: 15
v_gene: TRBV9
abundance: once
d_gene: .
CDR3nt: TGTGCCAGCAGCAACCGGCAGGGTGTCGCCTACGAGCAGTACTTC
CDR3aa: CASSNRQGVAYEQYF

j_gene: TRBJ2-7
len: 13
v_gene: TRBV7-2
abundance: .
d_gene: .
CDR3nt: TGTGCCAGCAGCTTAGGACAGGTTGCCGAGCAGTACTTC
CDR3aa: CASSLGQVAEQYF

j_gene: TRBJ2-2
len: 17
v_gene: TRBV5-1
abundance: once
d_gene: TRBD2
CDR3nt: TGCGCCAGCAGCGGGACTAGCGGGGGCCTGAACACCGGGGAGCTGTTTTTT
CDR3aa: CASSGTSGGLNTGELFF

j_gene: TRBJ2-3
len: 17
v_gene: TRBV13
abundance: .
d_gene: TRBD1
CDR3nt: TGTGCCAGCAGCTCAATAGTCCGGGACAGGGGAGCAGATACGCAGTATTTT
CDR3aa: CASSSIVRDRGADTQYF